A selection of T cell receptor beta chains follows, all from one sample in a study of CD8 T cells in Susac syndrome. Using its own MiXCR run on the immunoSEQ multiplex PCR reads, TCRdb lists one record per CDR3 protein. Of 150,000 to 200,000 distinct CDR3 sequences in the sample, about 94% are singletons; the top ten hold over 0.12%. What was sequenced was CD4+ T cells from PBMCs. The receptors derive from a human donor in good health. CDR3s include the opening cysteine and the closing phenylalanine or tryptophan. The order of the fields is J gene, V gene, CDR3 protein.

J: TRBJ2-7; V: TRBV12-3/TRBV12-4; CDR3: CASTPAGLMYEQYF
J: TRBJ1-4; V: TRBV20-1; CDR3: CSVAAKEEKLFF
J: TRBJ1-2; V: TRBV20-1; CDR3: CSATAGTGFDYGYTF
J: TRBJ1-2; V: TRBV12-3/TRBV12-4; CDR3: CASSPQTGYGYTF
J: TRBJ2-5; V: TRBV20-1; CDR3: CSAGDSTQYF
J: TRBJ2-1; V: TRBV20-1; CDR3: CSAPGLAGVSYNEQFF
J: TRBJ2-2; V: TRBV2; CDR3: CATQDPGELFF
J: TRBJ1-6; V: TRBV23-1; CDR3: CASRQPLHF
J: TRBJ2-7; V: TRBV29-1; CDR3: CSVVAGALLQQYF
J: TRBJ2-5; V: TRBV4-3; CDR3: CASSQVPQIGYQETQYF
J: TRBJ1-1; V: TRBV20-1; CDR3: CSARKGIMNTEAFF
J: TRBJ2-3; V: TRBV20-1; CDR3: CSARVVGVADTQYF
J: TRBJ2-3; V: TRBV2; CDR3: CASSDGTSQYF
J: TRBJ1-1; V: TRBV3-1; CDR3: CASSQGIGTEAFF
J: TRBJ2-1; V: TRBV14; CDR3: CASSKLAGAYNEQFF
J: TRBJ2-3; V: TRBV27; CDR3: CASSRQIGTDTQYF
J: TRBJ1-2; V: TRBV2; CDR3: CASRDRDYGYTF
J: TRBJ1-1; V: TRBV28; CDR3: CASSSLGTGDTEAFF
J: TRBJ1-6; V: TRBV6-5; CDR3: CAVRGGNSPLHF
J: TRBJ2-3; V: TRBV20-1; CDR3: CSAFRQGGTDTQYF
J: TRBJ1-1; V: TRBV9; CDR3: CASSPQGAYTEAFF
J: TRBJ2-3; V: TRBV20-1; CDR3: CSASSGTQYF
J: TRBJ1-2; V: TRBV29-1; CDR3: CSVWGDGYTF
J: TRBJ1-2; V: TRBV12-3/TRBV12-4; CDR3: CASSDRRGIYGYTF
J: TRBJ1-4; V: TRBV4-2; CDR3: CASSQDDRLGSEKLFF
J: TRBJ1-1; V: TRBV30; CDR3: CAWRLSGTVPRAFF
J: TRBJ2-1; V: TRBV12-3/TRBV12-4; CDR3: CASSLGGGLEQFF
J: TRBJ1-5; V: TRBV12-3/TRBV12-4; CDR3: CASSQQQGNQPQHF
J: TRBJ2-1; V: TRBV7-9; CDR3: CASSAPRDEQFF
J: TRBJ1-5; V: TRBV30; CDR3: CAWNTGGNHQPQHF
J: TRBJ2-6; V: TRBV12-3/TRBV12-4; CDR3: CASSLRTGSGANVLTF
J: TRBJ1-2; V: TRBV15; CDR3: CATSRGVLNNYGYTF
J: TRBJ2-7; V: TRBV20-1; CDR3: CSATGTGDSYEQYF
J: TRBJ2-3; V: TRBV5-1; CDR3: CASRLAADTQYF
J: TRBJ1-2; V: TRBV2; CDR3: CASSPGQALAGYTF
J: TRBJ1-2; V: TRBV20-1; CDR3: CSAQEAGVYGYTF
J: TRBJ2-1; V: TRBV6-2/TRBV6-3; CDR3: CASSGLERRNEQFF
J: TRBJ1-2; V: TRBV13; CDR3: CASSYPGDHGYTF
J: TRBJ2-1; V: TRBV5-1; CDR3: CASSALTASSYNEQFF
J: TRBJ1-1; V: TRBV3-1; CDR3: CASSPVGGYTEAFF
J: TRBJ2-1; V: TRBV29-1; CDR3: CSGTLYNEQFF
J: TRBJ2-5; V: TRBV20-1; CDR3: CSATQGAEETQYF
J: TRBJ1-1; V: TRBV3-1; CDR3: CASSQDLTLGEAFF
J: TRBJ1-2; V: TRBV9; CDR3: CASSAGTGGRYTF
J: TRBJ2-1; V: TRBV5-6; CDR3: CASRRLAGGHNEQFF
J: TRBJ2-3; V: TRBV20-1; CDR3: CSAIEGGPADTQYF
J: TRBJ1-2; V: TRBV29-1; CDR3: CSVTTGAGNYGYTF
J: TRBJ2-3; V: TRBV27; CDR3: CASSPGLASTDTQYF
J: TRBJ2-7; V: TRBV5-6; CDR3: CASSARKTSYEQYF